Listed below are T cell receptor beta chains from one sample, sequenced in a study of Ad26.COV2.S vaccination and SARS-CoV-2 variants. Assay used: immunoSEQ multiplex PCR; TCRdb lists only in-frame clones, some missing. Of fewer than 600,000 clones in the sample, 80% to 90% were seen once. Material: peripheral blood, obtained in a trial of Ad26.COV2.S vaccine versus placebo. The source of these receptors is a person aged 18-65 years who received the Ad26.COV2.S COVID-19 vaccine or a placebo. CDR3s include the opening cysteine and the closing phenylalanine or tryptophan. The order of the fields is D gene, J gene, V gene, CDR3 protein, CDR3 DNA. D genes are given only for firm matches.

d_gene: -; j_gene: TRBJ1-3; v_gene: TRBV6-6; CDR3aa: CASSLGQSSGNTIYF; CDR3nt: TGTGCCAGCAGCCTAGGACAGAGCTCTGGAAACACCATATATTTT
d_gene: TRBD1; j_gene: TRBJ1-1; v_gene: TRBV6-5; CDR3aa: CASSPTGNIFTEAFF; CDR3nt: TGTGCCAGCAGCCCGACAGGGAACATCTTCACTGAAGCTTTCTTT
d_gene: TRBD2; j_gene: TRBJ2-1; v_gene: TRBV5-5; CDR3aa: CASSFDYVPGGYNEQFF; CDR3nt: TGTGCCAGCAGCTTCGATTACGTGCCGGGAGGCTACAATGAGCAGTTCTTC
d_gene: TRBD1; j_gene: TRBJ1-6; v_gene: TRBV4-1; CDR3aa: CASSHMGQGHNSPLHF; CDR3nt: TGCGCCAGCAGCCATATGGGACAGGGCCATAATTCACCCCTCCACTTT
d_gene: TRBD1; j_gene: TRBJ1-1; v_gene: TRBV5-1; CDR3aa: CASSPTGGYSAFF; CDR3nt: TGCGCCAGCAGCCCGACAGGGGGCTATTCGGCTTTCTTT
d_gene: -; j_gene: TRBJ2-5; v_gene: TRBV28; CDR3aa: CASSLPGDETQYF; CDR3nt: TGTGCCAGCAGTTTACCGGGGGATGAGACCCAGTACTTC
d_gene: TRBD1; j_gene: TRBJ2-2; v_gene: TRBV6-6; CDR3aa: CASSYGTGYPRGELFF; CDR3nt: TGTGCCAGCAGCTACGGGACAGGCTATCCCAGAGGGGAGCTGTTTTTT
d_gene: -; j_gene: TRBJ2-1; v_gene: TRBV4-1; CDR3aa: CASSQDPGSYNEQFF; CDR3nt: TGCGCCAGCAGCCAAGATCCGGGCAGCTACAATGAGCAGTTCTTC
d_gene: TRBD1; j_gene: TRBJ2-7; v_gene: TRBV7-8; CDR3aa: CASSLESTGWYEQYF; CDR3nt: TGTGCCAGCAGCTTAGAATCGACAGGGTGGTACGAGCAGTACTTC
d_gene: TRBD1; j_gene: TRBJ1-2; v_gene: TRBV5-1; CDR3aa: CASSRGTGDNNYGYTF; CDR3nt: TGCGCCAGCAGCCGGGGGACAGGGGACAATAACTATGGCTACACCTTC
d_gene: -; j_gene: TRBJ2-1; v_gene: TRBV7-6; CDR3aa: CASSPGLFSYNEQFF; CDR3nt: TGTGCCAGCAGCCCCGGACTCTTCTCCTACAATGAGCAGTTCTTC
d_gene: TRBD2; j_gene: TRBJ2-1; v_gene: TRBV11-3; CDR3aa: CASSFLAGVGEQFF; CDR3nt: TGTGCCAGCAGCTTTCTAGCGGGAGTCGGTGAGCAGTTCTTC
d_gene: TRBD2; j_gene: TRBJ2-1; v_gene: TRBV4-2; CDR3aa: CASSQLAESYYNEQFF; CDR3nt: TGTGCCAGCAGCCAGCTAGCGGAATCCTACTACAATGAGCAGTTCTTC
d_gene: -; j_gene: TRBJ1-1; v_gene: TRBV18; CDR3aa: CASSPTLEGGTEAFF; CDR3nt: TGTGCCAGCTCACCTACCCTCGAGGGTGGAACTGAAGCTTTCTTT
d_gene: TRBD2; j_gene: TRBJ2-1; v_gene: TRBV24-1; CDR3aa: CATSDAPGTRRNEQFF; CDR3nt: TGTGCCACCAGTGATGCCCCCGGGACTAGAAGGAATGAGCAGTTCTTC
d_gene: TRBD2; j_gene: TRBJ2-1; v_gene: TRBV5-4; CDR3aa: CASSSGLAASNEQFF; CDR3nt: TGTGCCAGCAGCTCGGGACTAGCCGCCTCAAATGAGCAGTTCTTC
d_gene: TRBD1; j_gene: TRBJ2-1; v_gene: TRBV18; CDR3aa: CASSRRQGSYNEQFF; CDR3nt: TGTGCCAGCTCCCGGAGACAGGGTTCCTACAATGAGCAGTTCTTC
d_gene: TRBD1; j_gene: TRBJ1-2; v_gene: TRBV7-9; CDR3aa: CASSRVTGNYGYTF; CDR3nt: TGTGCCAGCAGCCGAGTGACAGGGAACTATGGCTACACCTTC
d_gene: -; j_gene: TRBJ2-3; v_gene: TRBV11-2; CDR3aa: CASASSPTDTQYF; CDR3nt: TGTGCCAGCGCCTCCTCACCCACAGATACGCAGTATTTT
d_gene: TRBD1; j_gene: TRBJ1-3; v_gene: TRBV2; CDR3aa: CASSAGGRTGNTIYF; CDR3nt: TGTGCCAGCAGTGCAGGGGGTAGAACTGGAAACACCATATATTTT